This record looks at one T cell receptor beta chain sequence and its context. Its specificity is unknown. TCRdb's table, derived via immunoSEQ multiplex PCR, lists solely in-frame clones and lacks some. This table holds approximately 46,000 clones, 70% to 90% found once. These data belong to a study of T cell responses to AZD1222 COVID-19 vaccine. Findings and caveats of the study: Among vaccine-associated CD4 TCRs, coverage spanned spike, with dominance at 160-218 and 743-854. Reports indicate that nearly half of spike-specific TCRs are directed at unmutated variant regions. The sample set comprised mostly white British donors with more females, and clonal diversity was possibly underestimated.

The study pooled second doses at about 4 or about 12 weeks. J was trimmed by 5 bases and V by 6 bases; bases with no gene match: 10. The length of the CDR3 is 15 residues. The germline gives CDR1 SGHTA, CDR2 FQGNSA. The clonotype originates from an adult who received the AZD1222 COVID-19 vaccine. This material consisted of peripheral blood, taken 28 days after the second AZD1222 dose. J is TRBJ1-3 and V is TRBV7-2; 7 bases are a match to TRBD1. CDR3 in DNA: TGTGCCAGCAGGATATCGACAGGGTTAAGAAACACCATATATTTT. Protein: CASRISTGLRNTIYF.